This TCR beta chain was identified in a study of T-cell memory formation after mild COVID-19. Study at large: Each donor largely had its own TCR clusters.

This clonotype was detected only a few times. Antigen specificity is unknown. MiXCR was run by TCRdb on the 5' RACE reads, yielding one entry per CDR3 protein. The data show about 120,000 distinct CDR3 sequences, about 15% seen once. This CDR3 has 15 residues. CDR1 is SGHRS, CDR2 YFSETQ, per germline. With 4 bases clipped from V and 5 bases from J, the junction kept 7 bases outside the gene matches. Whole-study results and caveats: Pre-infection memory already had some responding clones, implying cross-reactive memory joined. While clones contracting from day 15 to 85 were balanced between CD4 and CD8, later expanders leaned CD4+.

This clonotype originated in an adult woman who had mild COVID-19 (a few samples of this study predate the infection). Cell type and time point are not known. Sequencing input: PBMCs or a T cell subset sorted from them (not recorded which). The genes are TRBV5-1 and TRBJ1-1; 11 bases align to TRBD1. The chain's CDR3 is CASSPTDRGRTEAFF. CDR3 nucleotide sequence: TGCGCCAGCAGCCCCACGGACAGGGGGCGAACTGAAGCTTTCTTT. The whole variable domain, filled in from reference TRBV5-1 and TRBJ1-1, reads KAGVTQTPRYLIKTRGQQVTLSCSPISGHRSVSWYQQTPGQGLQFLFEYFSETQRNKGNFPGRFSGRQFSNSRSEMNVSTLELGDSALYLCASSPTDRGRTEAFFGQGTRLTVV.